The 24 T cell receptor beta chains given below trace back to one sample, sequenced in a study of a mutant IDH1 vaccine in newly diagnosed glioma. Sequenced by immunoSEQ multiplex PCR; TCRdb stores in-frame clones only, minus some. The data hold roughly 41,000 clones, with roughly 92% observed a single time. The time point here: baseline, week 1 (first vaccination visit). As to treatment: pre-vaccination baseline after standard-of-care therapy. Specimen: PBMCs, collected from a glioma patient treated with radiotherapy, temozolomide or both. The source of these receptors is a man aged 18 to 29 with glioma.

V usage is TRBV2 and J usage is TRBJ2-3; D is perhaps TRBD2 (6 bases). Germline lookup yields CDR1 SNHLY and CDR2 FYNNEI. This CDR3 is built from 16 residues. The V gene lost 3 bases and the J gene lost 1 base, with 14 bases spanning the gap. CDR3 DNA sequence: TGTGCCAGCAGTGACGGGGCGGGGCCGGGCACAGATACGCAGTATTTT. It translates to CASSDGAGPGTDTQYF. Full variable domain (missing parts from reference TRBV2 and TRBJ2-3): EPEVTQTPSHQVTQMGQEVILRCVPISNHLYFYWYRQILGQKVEFLVSFYNNEISEKSEIFDDQFSVERPDGSNFTLKIRSTKLEDSAMYFCASSDGAGPGTDTQYFGPGTRLTVL.

As for this clone: The same CDR3 is also encoded by other DNA sequences in this sample. This sequence joins TRBV19 and TRBJ1-1; D unclear. The CDR3 contains 14 residues. The V gene lost 5 bases and the J gene lost 0 bases, with 10 bases spanning the gap. CDR1 is LNHDA and CDR2 is SQIVND in the germline V gene (reference sequence). CDR3 bases: TGTGCCAGTAGTCCGGCCGGGGTGAACACTGAAGCTTTCTTT. Translated: CASSPAGVNTEAFF.

This chain uses TRBV4-3 with TRBJ2-5; no clear D. CDR3 length: 15 residues. Germline V lookup: CDR1 LGHNA, CDR2 YSLEER. V lost 1 base, J lost 5 bases, and 14 bases lay in between. In nucleotides, the CDR3 is TGCGCCAGCAGCCAAGGGATTTCGCAAGGGGAGACCCAGTACTTC. This gives the protein CASSQGISQGETQYF.

The chain links TRBV29-1 to TRBJ2-3; D not certain. Looked up from germline, CDR1 is SQVTM and CDR2 is ANQGSEA. The V end was cut by 8 bases, the J end by 1 base, with 10 bases between. CDR3 length: 12 amino acids. The CDR3 DNA sequence: TGCAGCCTAAAGAGTGGCACAGATACGCAGTATTTT. Amino acids: CSLKSGTDTQYF.

This chain uses TRBV5-1 with TRBJ1-1, with unresolved D. The germline V gene has CDR1 SGHRS and CDR2 YFSETQ. The V end lost 1 base, the J end lost 4 bases, and 11 bases lay between the germline ends. The length of the CDR3 is 14 residues. As DNA, the CDR3 is TGCGCCAGCAGCTTGAAGGGTGCGGGCACTGAAGCTTTCTTT. Translating gives CASSLKGAGTEAFF.

The chain carries TRBV28 and TRBJ2-4; TRBD2 is a possible D gene (6 bases). Trimming shortened V by 4 bases and J by 7 bases, and 11 bases separated the two germline ends. The CDR3 loop spans 13 amino acids. Germline V lookup: CDR1 MDHEN, CDR2 SYDVKM. The DNA for the CDR3 is TGTGCCAGCAGTTCTAGCGTGTGGAACATTCAGTACTTC. It codes for CASSSSVWNIQYF.

This chain links TRBV9 with TRBJ2-1, with D unclear. V was cut by 4 bases and J by 8 bases, with 10 bases left in between. CDR3 length: 12 amino acids. Germline CDR1 and CDR2: SGDLS and YYNGEE. The CDR3 sequence is CASSFGPDEQFF. Written as DNA, the CDR3 is TGTGCCAGCAGCTTTGGGCCGGATGAGCAGTTCTTC.

V gene TRBV7-2 combines with J gene TRBJ1-2; the match to TRBD1 covers 8 bases. In germline, CDR1 is SGHTA, CDR2 FQGNSA. V lost 4 bases to trimming and J lost 0 bases; unmatched junction nucleotides: 10. The CDR3 length is 17 residues. The CDR3 sequence is CASSSPGQALANYGYTF. DNA for the CDR3: TGTGCCAGCAGCTCTCCGGGACAGGCCCTAGCTAACTATGGCTACACCTTC.

This rearrangement joins TRBV7-2 to TRBJ2-3; 11 bases are a match to TRBD2. From germline, CDR1 is SGHTA and CDR2 FQGNSA. This CDR3 has 16 residues. V shed 3 bases and J 4 bases; nucleotides not matched to a gene: 6. The CDR3 is CASSFKLAGASDTQYF. CDR3 DNA: TGTGCCAGCAGCTTCAAACTAGCGGGAGCCTCAGATACGCAGTATTTT.

This rearrangement joins TRBV28 to TRBJ1-5; TRBD1 might be the D (5 bases). Trimming shortened V by 4 bases and J by 5 bases, and 6 bases separated the two germline ends. This CDR3 is built from 12 residues. Looked up from germline, CDR1 is MDHEN and CDR2 is SYDVKM. CDR3 in DNA: TGTGCCAGCAGTTGGGGGGATCAGCCCCAGCATTTT. This gives the protein CASSWGDQPQHF.

The rearrangement uses TRBV29-1 and TRBJ1-2; 7 bases are a match to TRBD1. The V segment lost 7 bases and the J segment 5 bases; nucleotides outside the gene matches: 7. CDR3 length: 12 amino acids. The germline V gene has CDR1 SQVTM and CDR2 ANQGSEA. The CDR3 is CSAQTGRYGYTF. The CDR3, as DNA: TGCAGCGCTCAGACAGGGAGGTATGGCTACACCTTC.

The rearrangement uses TRBV6-1 and TRBJ2-3; 8 bases match TRBD1. Germline CDR1 and CDR2: MNHNS and SASEGT. V dropped 4 bases and J dropped 2; count of bases not matched to a gene: 8. The CDR3 loop spans 16 amino acids. The CDR3 region is CASSGLTGATTDTQYF. The CDR3 region has the DNA TGTGCCAGCAGTGGCTTGACAGGGGCCACCACAGATACGCAGTATTTT.

The chain joins TRBV6-1 to TRBJ1-1; weak D call: TRBD1 (5 bases). This CDR3 is built from 14 residues. CDR1 MNHNS and CDR2 SASEGT come from the germline V gene. Trimming took off 1 base at V and 3 bases at J, with 9 bases between the two ends. Here the CDR3 DNA reads TGTGCCAGCAGTGAAGACAGAGGGGACACTGAAGCTTTCTTT. This translates into CASSEDRGDTEAFF.

V gene TRBV4-2 combines with J gene TRBJ1-5; 10 bases align to TRBD1. This CDR3 spans 17 amino acids. J gave up 0 bases and V 1 base, and 3 bases lay outside the gene matches. Germline CDR1 is LGHNA and CDR2 is YNFKEQ. CDR3 bases: TGTGCCAGCAGCCAAGGACAGGGGGCCTATAGCAATCAGCCCCAGCATTTT. The encoded protein is CASSQGQGAYSNQPQHF.

The rearrangement uses TRBV5-4 and TRBJ1-3; tentative D call: TRBD1 (6 bases). Germline loops: CDR1 SGHNT, CDR2 YYREEE (reference sequence). V shed 0 bases and J shed 4 bases, with 11 bases lying between them. The CDR3 is made up of 15 amino acids. Here the CDR3 reads CASSLARGGGNTIYF. The CDR3 DNA reads TGTGCCAGCAGCTTGGCCAGGGGCGGCGGAAACACCATATATTTT.

This sequence joins TRBV5-1 and TRBJ1-4; the D gene is possibly TRBD1 (5 bases). The V end was cut by 0 bases, the J end by 9 bases, with 15 bases between. The CDR3 is 15 residues long. Germline V lookup: CDR1 SGHRS, CDR2 YFSETQ. CDR3 in DNA: TGCGCCAGCAGCTTGGGATCCGGGGAGGGGAAAAAACTGTTTTTT. Protein sequence: CASSLGSGEGKKLFF.

V is TRBV6-1 and J is TRBJ1-4; no clear D. The V gene's germline CDR1 is MNHNS and CDR2 SASEGT. The CDR3 has 14 amino acids. V shed 7 bases and J shed 5 bases, with 14 bases lying between them. This CDR3 is CASTSGQQNEKLFF. In nucleotides, the CDR3 is TGTGCCAGCACGAGTGGTCAGCAAAATGAAAAACTGTTTTTT.

This chain links TRBV29-1 with TRBJ2-6; weak D call: TRBD2 (5 bases). This CDR3 comprises 13 residues. Between the trimmed V and J ends, which lost 7 bases and 2 bases, there was a span of 9 bases. Germline CDR1 and CDR2: SQVTM and ANQGSEA. The CDR3 DNA reads as TGCAGCGCCCGGAGGCCTGGGGCCAACGTCCTGACTTTC. It specifies CSARRPGANVLTF.

The chain uses TRBV4-1 and TRBJ1-5, with 10 bases identical to TRBD1. V shed 6 bases, J shed 5 bases, and the junction held 1 base outside the gene matches. CDR1 MGHRA and CDR2 YSYEKL come from the germline V gene. The CDR3 is 13 amino acids. Written as DNA, the CDR3 is TGCGCCAGCAGTGGACAGGGGGATCAGCCCCAGCATTTT. Residues: CASSGQGDQPQHF.

The chain carries TRBV4-1 and TRBJ1-2; TRBD1 might be the D (5 bases). Germline V gene sequence: CDR1 MGHRA, CDR2 YSYEKL. The V end was cut by 1 base, the J end by 2 bases, with 8 bases between. CDR3 length: 14 amino acids. The CDR3: CASSQARGNYGYTF. The CDR3 DNA reads as TGCGCCAGCAGCCAAGCACGGGGGAACTATGGCTACACCTTC.

V usage is TRBV10-3 and J usage is TRBJ2-7; no definite D call. The CDR3 consists of 13 residues. From germline, CDR1 is ENHRY and CDR2 SYGVKD. The germline V and J ends were trimmed by 6 bases and 2 bases, with 11 bases remaining between them. The chain's CDR3 is CAIRNNDAYEQYF. The CDR3, as DNA: TGTGCCATCAGGAACAACGATGCCTACGAGCAGTACTTC.

The chain has TRBV7-2 and TRBJ2-2; D gene uncertain. The ends were cut back, 5 bases at V and 4 bases at J, with 20 bases in the middle. CDR1 and CDR2 from the germline V gene are SGHTA and FQGNSA. There are 17 residues in the CDR3. CDR3 sequence reads: CASSLSGVSASTGELFF. In nucleotides, the CDR3 is TGTGCCAGCAGCCTAAGTGGGGTATCTGCGAGCACCGGGGAGCTGTTTTTT.

The chain uses TRBV2 and TRBJ2-3; no firm D call. There are 14 residues in the CDR3. Germline CDR1 is SNHLY and CDR2 is FYNNEI. Trimming removed 7 bases from V and 1 base from J, with 12 bases in between. The CDR3 is CASMDRSGTDTQYF. The CDR3 nucleotides are TGTGCCAGCATGGACCGTTCGGGCACAGATACGCAGTATTTT.

This clone occurred a few times. The chain carries TRBV10-3 and TRBJ1-5; 7 bases are shared with TRBD1. Germline loops: CDR1 ENHRY, CDR2 SYGVKD. J gave up 5 bases and V 5 bases, and 3 bases lay outside the gene matches. This CDR3 comprises 13 residues. The CDR3 DNA is TGTGCCATCAGTACAGGGGAAGATCAGCCCCAGCATTTT. It translates to CAISTGEDQPQHF.